The sequence of this T cell receptor (beta chain) was determined in a study of identical twins. Notes on the study in general: Where beta out-of-frame sequences were concerned, excess twin sharing was weaker. There was an excess of low generation probability in the out-of-frame alpha sequences that twins shared. The study based its conclusions on cross-sectional statistical analysis and did not follow the same donors.

Per germline, CDR1 SNHLY and CDR2 FYNNEI. V was pared by 0 bases and J by 0 bases, with 9 bases between. The CDR3 runs to 16 residues. With template switching, a universal primer site was added, and the cDNA carried unique molecular identifiers. TCRdb analysed the 5' RACE reads with MiXCR anew, one entry per CDR3 protein. The sample holds some 1,700,000 distinct CDR3 sequences, under 35% seen once. Note on this clonotype: Its cognate antigen is unknown.

The chain has TRBV2 and TRBJ1-5; D gene ambiguous. The sequence was obtained from a newborn girl in good health. Material: cord blood. CDR3 sequence (DNA): TGTGCCAGCAGTGAAGCCTGGGTACTTAGCAATCAGCCCCAGCATTTT. Translated, it gives CASSEAWVLSNQPQHF.